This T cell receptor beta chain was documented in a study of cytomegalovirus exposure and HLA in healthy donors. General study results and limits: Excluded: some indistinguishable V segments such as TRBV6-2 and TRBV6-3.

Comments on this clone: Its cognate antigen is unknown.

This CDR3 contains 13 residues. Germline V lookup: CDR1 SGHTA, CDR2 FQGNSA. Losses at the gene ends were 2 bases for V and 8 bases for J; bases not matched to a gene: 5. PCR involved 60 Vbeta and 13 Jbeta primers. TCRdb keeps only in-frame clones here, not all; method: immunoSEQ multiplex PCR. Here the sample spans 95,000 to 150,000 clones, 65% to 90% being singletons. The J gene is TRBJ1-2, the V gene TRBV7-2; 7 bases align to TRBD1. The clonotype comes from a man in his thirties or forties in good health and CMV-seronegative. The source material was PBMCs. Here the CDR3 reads CASSLQQGLGYTF. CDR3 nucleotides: TGTGCCAGCAGCTTACAACAGGGGTTAGGCTACACCTTC.